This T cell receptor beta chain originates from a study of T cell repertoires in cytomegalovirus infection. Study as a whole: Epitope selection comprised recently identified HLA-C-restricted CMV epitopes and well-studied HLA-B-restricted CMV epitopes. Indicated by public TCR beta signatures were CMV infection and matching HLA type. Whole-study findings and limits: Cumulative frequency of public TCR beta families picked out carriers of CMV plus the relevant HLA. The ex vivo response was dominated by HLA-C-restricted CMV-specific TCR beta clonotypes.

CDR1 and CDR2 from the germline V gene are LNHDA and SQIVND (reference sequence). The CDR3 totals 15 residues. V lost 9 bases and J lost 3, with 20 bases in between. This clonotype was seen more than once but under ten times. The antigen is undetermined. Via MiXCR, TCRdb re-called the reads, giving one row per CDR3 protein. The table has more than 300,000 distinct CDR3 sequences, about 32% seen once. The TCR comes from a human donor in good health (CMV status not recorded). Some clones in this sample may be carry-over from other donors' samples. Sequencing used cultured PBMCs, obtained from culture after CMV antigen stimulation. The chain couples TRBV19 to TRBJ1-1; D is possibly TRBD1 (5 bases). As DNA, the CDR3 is TGTGCCAGCCGAACCGGGACCCGCAGGGACACTGAAGCTTTCTTT. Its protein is CASRTGTRRDTEAFF.